Listed below are T cell receptor beta chains from one sample, sequenced in a study of blood T cell repertoires in COVID-19. Assay: immunoSEQ multiplex PCR; the TCRdb copy retains only in-frame clones and omits some. Among some 350,000 clones listed, about 87% were seen once. The sample comprised PBMCs or T cells enriched from blood (not recorded which). These receptor sequences come from a woman between 25 and 40 years old who had recovered from COVID-19. The CDR3 runs from the conserved cysteine through the conserved F or W. The D gene is left open where the match is weak. Rows may omit the clone size; those that give it use once, few, many or a size class.

D: -
V: TRBV5-6
size: -
J: TRBJ1-3
DNA: TGTGCCAGCAGCTCAGGGAGGTCCTTTGGAAACACCATATATTTT
CDR3: CASSSGRSFGNTIYF

D: -
V: TRBV10-3
size: -
J: TRBJ2-1
DNA: TGTGCCATCAGTGAGGGGGCCGGGGGTCTCAATGAGCAGTTCTTC
CDR3: CAISEGAGGLNEQFF

D: -
V: TRBV27
size: -
J: TRBJ1-5
DNA: TGTGCCAGCAGTTCAGACAGTTTCAATCAGCCCCAGCATTTT
CDR3: CASSSDSFNQPQHF

D: -
V: TRBV28
size: once
J: TRBJ2-3
DNA: TGTGCCAGCAGTTTCCAGGACAGAGCAGATACGCAGTATTTT
CDR3: CASSFQDRADTQYF

D: -
V: TRBV5-1
size: -
J: TRBJ1-1
DNA: TGCGCCAGCAGCTTGGTTGTGGGAGTGAACACTGAAGCTTTCTTT
CDR3: CASSLVVGVNTEAFF

D: -
V: TRBV28
size: -
J: TRBJ2-7
DNA: TGTGCCACCGGTTCCTACGAGCAGTACTTC
CDR3: CATGSYEQYF

D: TRBD2
V: TRBV16
size: -
J: TRBJ2-3
DNA: TGTGCCAGCAGCCATGGGACTAGCGGGGGGCCAGATACGCAGTATTTT
CDR3: CASSHGTSGGPDTQYF

D: -
V: TRBV7-2
size: -
J: TRBJ2-2
DNA: TGTGCCAGCAGCTCATCCCGAGGGATACCGAACACCGGGGAGCTGTTTTTT
CDR3: CASSSSRGIPNTGELFF

D: -
V: TRBV4-3
size: -
J: TRBJ1-2
DNA: TGCGCCAGCAGCCAAGTCCCCGCTAACTATGGCTACACCTTC
CDR3: CASSQVPANYGYTF

D: -
V: TRBV7-2
size: -
J: TRBJ2-5
DNA: TGTGCCAGCAGCTTAGACGGTGGCCAAGAGACCCAGTACTTC
CDR3: CASSLDGGQETQYF

D: TRBD1
V: TRBV3-1/TRBV3-2
size: once
J: TRBJ1-2
DNA: TGTGCCAGCAGCCCGATGACCGGGGACAGGGTGGCTGGCTACACCTTC
CDR3: CASSPMTGDRVAGYTF

D: TRBD1
V: TRBV6-1
size: -
J: TRBJ2-7
DNA: TGTGCCAGCAGTGAGATCCCGGGACAGGGGTTCGGCGAGCAGTACTTC
CDR3: CASSEIPGQGFGEQYF

D: -
V: TRBV5-4
size: -
J: TRBJ2-7
DNA: TGTGCCAGCAGCCATGACTATGCCGGGGGGCTCTCCGGTGGCGAGCAGTACTTC
CDR3: CASSHDYAGGLSGGEQYF

D: -
V: TRBV19
size: few
J: TRBJ2-2
DNA: TGTGCCAGTAGTATAGATCCCCGCAGGATGAACACCGGGGAGCTGTTTTTT
CDR3: CASSIDPRRMNTGELFF

D: -
V: TRBV7-8
size: few
J: TRBJ2-3
DNA: TGTGCCAGCATGGCGGGCCGAAGCACAGATACGCAGTATTTT
CDR3: CASMAGRSTDTQYF

D: -
V: TRBV30
size: few
J: TRBJ1-6
DNA: TGTGCCTGGTCAGGGTTTGGAGCTGATTCACCCCTCCACTTT
CDR3: CAWSGFGADSPLHF

D: TRBD2
V: TRBV4-1
size: -
J: TRBJ2-2
DNA: TGCGCCAGCAGCCCCAGGGAGGGCGGACCCGGGGAGCTGTTTTTT
CDR3: CASSPREGGPGELFF

D: TRBD1
V: TRBV6-5
size: -
J: TRBJ2-7
DNA: TGTGCCAGCAGCTGGACAGGGGGCCTTTACGAGCAGTACTTC
CDR3: CASSWTGGLYEQYF

D: TRBD2
V: TRBV5-1
size: -
J: TRBJ2-7
DNA: TGCGCCAGCAGCCGCGGGACGGGGGGGTTCTACGAGCAGTACTTC
CDR3: CASSRGTGGFYEQYF

D: -
V: TRBV9
size: -
J: TRBJ2-6
DNA: TGTGCCAGCAGCCCTACAGGGACTGGGGCCAACGTCCTGACTTTC
CDR3: CASSPTGTGANVLTF

D: -
V: TRBV12-5
size: -
J: TRBJ1-1
DNA: TGTGCTAGTGGCCCAGGTTGGCAGTTGAACACTGAAGCTTTCTTT
CDR3: CASGPGWQLNTEAFF

D: -
V: TRBV12-5
size: -
J: TRBJ1-5
DNA: TGTGCTAGTGGTTGCCGGGGGCCCCAGCATTTT
CDR3: CASGCRGPQHF

D: -
V: TRBV30
size: -
J: TRBJ1-5
DNA: TGTGCCTGGAGTGCGGTTGTGAATCAGCCCCAGCATTTT
CDR3: CAWSAVVNQPQHF

D: -
V: TRBV19
size: few
J: TRBJ2-1
DNA: TGTGCCAGTAGTATACTCGGCAATGAGCAGTTCTTC
CDR3: CASSILGNEQFF

D: -
V: TRBV4-2
size: once
J: TRBJ1-2
DNA: TGTGCCAGCAGACCTGACAGTATGGGCTACACCTTC
CDR3: CASRPDSMGYTF

D: -
V: TRBV6-2/TRBV6-3
size: once
J: TRBJ2-4
DNA: TGTGCCAGCAGCCCCTTCAGAGGGGGCAAAAACATTCAGTACTTC
CDR3: CASSPFRGGKNIQYF

D: -
V: TRBV19
size: few
J: TRBJ1-2
DNA: TGTGCCAGTAGTAGTCAGGCCCTCAACTATGGCTACACCTTC
CDR3: CASSSQALNYGYTF

D: -
V: TRBV3-1/TRBV3-2
size: once
J: TRBJ1-2
DNA: TGTGCCAGCAGCCCGGACCGGGACACCGGGGGCTACACCTTC
CDR3: CASSPDRDTGGYTF

D: -
V: TRBV4-2
size: -
J: TRBJ1-1
DNA: TGTGCCAGCAGCCAACGACAGGAGACGAACACTGAAGCTTTCTTT
CDR3: CASSQRQETNTEAFF

D: TRBD2
V: TRBV9
size: -
J: TRBJ2-3
DNA: TGTGCCAGCAGCGTAGCGGCGGGGGGGCCGCCAGATACGCAGTATTTT
CDR3: CASSVAAGGPPDTQYF

D: -
V: TRBV13
size: -
J: TRBJ1-2
DNA: TGTGCCAGCAGCTCCTTTCGCTATGGCTACACCTTC
CDR3: CASSSFRYGYTF

D: TRBD2
V: TRBV5-1
size: -
J: TRBJ2-7
DNA: TGCGCCAGCAGCTTATGGACTAGCGGGGGGCTCACTTACGAGCAGTACTTC
CDR3: CASSLWTSGGLTYEQYF

D: -
V: TRBV19
size: once
J: TRBJ1-5
DNA: TGTGCCAGTAGTATTACTACAGGGTGGAAGAATCAGCCCCAGCATTTT
CDR3: CASSITTGWKNQPQHF

D: -
V: TRBV6-6
size: -
J: TRBJ1-6
DNA: TGTGCCAGCAGTCGTACGCAAGGGGGGGGTGGAGTGGATTCACCCCTCCACTTT
CDR3: CASSRTQGGGGVDSPLHF

D: TRBD2
V: TRBV13
size: -
J: TRBJ2-1
DNA: TGTGCCAGCAGTACCTTCGAGGGGGGACTAGATTGGGATGAGCAGTTCTTC
CDR3: CASSTFEGGLDWDEQFF

D: -
V: TRBV9
size: -
J: TRBJ2-5
DNA: TGTGCCAGCAGTATTGGGGGCAGCCAAGAGACCCAGTACTTC
CDR3: CASSIGGSQETQYF

D: -
V: TRBV10-3
size: -
J: TRBJ1-6
DNA: TGTGCCATCAGCCCTCCCAATTCACCCCTCCACTTT
CDR3: CAISPPNSPLHF

D: -
V: TRBV4-1
size: -
J: TRBJ1-5
DNA: TGCGCCAGCAGCCAAGAGGGGCCAGGGAGCAATCAGCCCCAGCATTTT
CDR3: CASSQEGPGSNQPQHF

D: -
V: TRBV6-2/TRBV6-3
size: -
J: TRBJ1-5
DNA: TGTGCCAGCAGCCAACAAGGGGATCAGCCCCAGCATTTT
CDR3: CASSQQGDQPQHF

D: -
V: TRBV28
size: -
J: TRBJ1-5
DNA: TGTGCCAGCAGTCCCGGTAGTAACCTTAGTCCCCAGCATTTT
CDR3: CASSPGSNLSPQHF

D: -
V: TRBV19
size: -
J: TRBJ2-2
DNA: TGTGCCAGTAGTGCCATAACAGGGCCCGGGGAGCTGTTTTTT
CDR3: CASSAITGPGELFF